This TCR beta chain was observed in a study of cytomegalovirus exposure and HLA in healthy donors. The CDR3 spans 13 residues. Germline V CDR1 and CDR2: MGHRA, YSYEKL. The ends were cut back, 4 bases at V and 10 bases at J, with 14 bases in the middle. The PCR employed 60 Vbeta primers together with 13 Jbeta primers. Sequencing used immunoSEQ multiplex PCR; TCRdb keeps in-frame clones, though not all of them. This sample yields 130,000 or so clones, of which roughly 80% are seen a single time; around 1.4% belongs to the top ten. The source of this sequence is a young woman in good health and CMV-seronegative. Material: PBMCs. This chain links TRBV4-1 with TRBJ2-1; D gene uncertain. The CDR3: CASSLYWRGEQFF. As DNA, the CDR3 is TGCGCCAGCAGCCTGTACTGGAGAGGCGAGCAGTTCTTC.